This paragraph covers one T cell receptor beta chain sequence. Its target is not known. The V end was cut by 3 bases, the J end by 3 bases, with 7 bases between. The germline CDR1 and CDR2 sequences are LNHDA and SQIVND (reference sequence). The CDR3 runs 13 residues. Use of 60 Vbeta and 13 Jbeta primers characterized the PCR. Produced via immunoSEQ multiplex PCR; TCRdb's table is partial and in-frame only. The sample carries about 160,000 clones, 80% to 90% recorded once. This entry comes from a study of cytomegalovirus exposure and HLA in healthy donors. As for the study in general: Most genotyped donors, about 81% of around 370, had Caucasian-associated genetic ancestry. Study-wide points: Certain indistinguishable V segments, among them TRBV6-2 and TRBV6-3, were excluded. The investigators catalogued under 200 TCR beta chains as cytomegalovirus-associated.

The sample taken for sequencing was PBMCs. This receptor was obtained from a woman aged 45-65 years in good health and CMV-seronegative. This rearrangement joins TRBV19 to TRBJ2-3; possibly TRBD2 for D (6 bases). DNA for the CDR3: TGTGCCAGTAGTATGGCGGGGACAGATACGCAGTATTTT. It specifies CASSMAGTDTQYF.